A selection of T cell receptor beta chains follows, all from one sample in a study of monozygotic twins with inflammatory bowel disease. TCRdb reprocessed the 5' RACE reads, with one entry per CDR3 protein and no DNA. The repertoire table contains a few hundred thousand distinct CDR3 sequences. Material: blood. The receptors originated from a human donor with ulcerative colitis or Crohn's disease, or a healthy co-twin of an affected twin (not recorded which). CDR3s include the opening cysteine and the closing phenylalanine or tryptophan. Each record gives: J gene, V gene, CDR3 protein.

TRBJ2-2 | TRBV11-3 | CASRRDAGRELFF
TRBJ2-1 | TRBV5-4 | CASSSVSAKQFF
TRBJ2-7 | TRBV7-9 | CASSKRQGTISSYEQYF
TRBJ1-1 | TRBV15 | CATSREGTGGPSNNEAFF
TRBJ2-7 | TRBV2 | CASNPGTGLSYEQYF
TRBJ2-3 | TRBV25-1 | CASSDPGLYTDTQYF
TRBJ2-3 | TRBV7-9 | CASSLSRLDTQYF
TRBJ1-2 | TRBV25-1 | CASTLVTTSYYGYTF
TRBJ2-3 | TRBV6-1 | CASNSGSDGHTQYF
TRBJ2-7 | TRBV20-1 | CSARGTSATYEQYF
TRBJ1-5 | TRBV7-2 | CASSPEPSNQPQHF
TRBJ2-7 | TRBV7-2 | CASSNRVPFGDEQYF
TRBJ2-4 | TRBV28 | CASTDRQGGKNIQYF
TRBJ2-7 | TRBV2 | CASNSGLAGGTFPYEQYF
TRBJ2-1 | TRBV28 | CASRVSSYNEQFF
TRBJ2-7 | TRBV20-1 | CSARTGTGLYEQYF
TRBJ1-4 | TRBV5-1 | CASTKGGTGEKLFF
TRBJ2-1 | TRBV19 | CASSISVNNEQFF
TRBJ2-2 | TRBV12-3/TRBV12-4 | CASSSRDKNTGELFF
TRBJ2-7 | TRBV6-6 | CASSIRGGLNEQYF
TRBJ2-7 | TRBV28 | CASRPGLAGGEQYF
TRBJ2-7 | TRBV7-6 | CASSFPPEQYF
TRBJ1-3 | TRBV20-1 | CSAQRGFDGNTIYF
TRBJ2-5 | TRBV11-2 | CASSLDLYVLYQETQYF
TRBJ2-7 | TRBV20-1 | CSARDLKDSSYEQYF
TRBJ2-7 | TRBV29-1 | CSVMGLAGLSYEQYF
TRBJ2-7 | TRBV18 | CASSPPGNERRYEQYF
TRBJ2-3 | TRBV24-1 | CATSDPPTSGTDTQYF
TRBJ2-1 | TRBV6-1 | CASSRRGSSGGAFEQFF
TRBJ1-1 | TRBV10-3 | CAISGGRDAFF
TRBJ2-6 | TRBV2 | CASSEIPGQSSGANVLTF
TRBJ1-1 | TRBV7-9 | CASSLMEGPNTEAFF
TRBJ2-7 | TRBV15 | CATSRGDSPYEQYF